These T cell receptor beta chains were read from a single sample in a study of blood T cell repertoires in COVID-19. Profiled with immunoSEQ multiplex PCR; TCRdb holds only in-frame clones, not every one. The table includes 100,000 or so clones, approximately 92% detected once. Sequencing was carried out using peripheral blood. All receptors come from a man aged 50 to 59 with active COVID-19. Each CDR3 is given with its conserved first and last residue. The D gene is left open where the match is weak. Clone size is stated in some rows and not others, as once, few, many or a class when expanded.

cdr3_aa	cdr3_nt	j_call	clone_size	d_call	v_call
CASSYRQTNYGYTF	TGTGCCAGCAGTTACCGACAGACTAACTATGGCTACACCTTC	TRBJ1-2	NA	NA	TRBV6-5
CASSSVGQGNHNEQFF	TGTGCCAGCAGTTCCGTGGGACAGGGGAATCACAATGAGCAGTTCTTC	TRBJ2-1	NA	TRBD1	TRBV27
CASSLGQGRYEQYF	TGTGCCAGCAGCCTTGGACAGGGCAGGTACGAGCAGTACTTC	TRBJ2-7	NA	TRBD1	TRBV16
CASSLGLGTPRDTQYF	TGTGCCAGCAGCTTAGGGCTCGGGACTCCGAGAGATACGCAGTATTTT	TRBJ2-3	NA	NA	TRBV7-3
CASGVRAETQYF	TGCGCCAGCGGTGTCCGCGCGGAGACCCAGTACTTC	TRBJ2-5	NA	NA	TRBV10-2
CASSRPDRAYEQYF	TGTGCCAGCAGTCGACCCGACAGGGCGTACGAGCAGTACTTC	TRBJ2-7	once	TRBD1	TRBV6-6
CASSALGGDTQYF	TGTGCCAGCAGCGCACTAGGGGGAGATACGCAGTATTTT	TRBJ2-3	NA	NA	TRBV9
CASTLEGQYGQPQHF	TGTGCCAGCACCCTGGAGGGACAGTACGGCCAGCCCCAGCATTTT	TRBJ1-5	NA	TRBD1	TRBV2
CASSVRELKSAQYF	TGTGCCAGCAGCGTCCGGGAGCTAAAGTCTGCCCAGTACTTC	TRBJ2-5	NA	NA	TRBV9
CASSSVAGQGSHEQYF	TGCGCCAGCAGCTCGGTGGCGGGACAGGGGTCCCACGAGCAGTACTTC	TRBJ2-7	NA	TRBD1	TRBV5-1
CASSRQETQYF	TGTGCCAGCAGTCGCCAAGAGACCCAGTACTTC	TRBJ2-5	NA	NA	TRBV6-5
CASSPFRDRGRQETQYF	TGTGCCAGCAGCCCGTTCCGGGACAGGGGCCGCCAAGAGACCCAGTACTTC	TRBJ2-5	NA	TRBD1	TRBV11-2
CASSPRPAGTEAFF	TGTGCCAGCAGTCCCAGGCCGGCTGGCACTGAAGCTTTCTTT	TRBJ1-1	NA	NA	TRBV28
CASSFGLSEVYEQYF	TGTGCCAGCAGTTTCGGCCTTAGCGAGGTCTACGAGCAGTACTTC	TRBJ2-7	NA	NA	TRBV2
CASSLKAAAKNIQYF	TGTGCCAGCAGCTTAAAAGCAGCGGCCAAAAACATTCAGTACTTC	TRBJ2-4	NA	NA	TRBV13
CASSLAPPGQRAYEQYF	TGTGCCAGCAGTTTAGCCCCTCCGGGACAGAGAGCCTACGAGCAGTACTTC	TRBJ2-7	few	TRBD1	TRBV28
CASSLPLSGARYTF	TGTGCCAGCAGCTTACCCCTTTCAGGGGCTCGCTACACCTTC	TRBJ1-2	NA	NA	TRBV7-8
CAISESGSGKDGTQYF	TGTGCCATCAGTGAGTCTGGTAGCGGGAAGGACGGGACGCAGTATTTT	TRBJ2-3	NA	TRBD2	TRBV10-3
CASSESRDRGHEQYF	TGCGCCAGCAGTGAGTCTAGGGACAGGGGCCACGAGCAGTACTTC	TRBJ2-7	NA	TRBD1	TRBV10-2
CASNPGQMAGELFF	TGTGCCAGTAACCCGGGACAGATGGCCGGGGAGCTGTTTTTT	TRBJ2-2	NA	TRBD1	TRBV19
CASTVSADTQYF	TGTGCCAGTACGGTTTCGGCAGATACGCAGTATTTT	TRBJ2-3	NA	NA	TRBV5-4
CASSSTSGRYEQYF	TGTGCCAGCAGCTCGACTAGCGGGCGGTACGAGCAGTACTTC	TRBJ2-7	NA	TRBD2	TRBV6-2/TRBV6-3
CASSVGLAGVLDTQYF	TGTGCCAGCAGCGTAGGACTAGCGGGAGTGTTGGATACGCAGTATTTT	TRBJ2-3	NA	TRBD2	TRBV9
CSARVPSDTF	TGCAGTGCTAGAGTCCCCTCGGACACCTTC	TRBJ1-2	NA	NA	TRBV20-1
CASSQLLGGTAHEQYF	TGTGCCAGCAGTCAACTCCTTGGGGGGACAGCGCACGAGCAGTACTTC	TRBJ2-7	NA	NA	TRBV27
CASSLGTGNGDTEAFF	TGTGCCAGCAGCCTCGGGACAGGCAATGGGGACACTGAAGCTTTCTTT	TRBJ1-1	NA	TRBD1	TRBV3-1/TRBV3-2
CASSYAQGLNYGYTF	TGTGCCAGCAGCTACGCACAGGGCTTGAACTATGGCTACACCTTC	TRBJ1-2	NA	NA	TRBV7-2
CASSLYPAQTDTIYF	TGTGCCAGCAGTTTATACCCGGCCCAGACAGACACCATATATTTT	TRBJ1-3	NA	NA	TRBV27
CASRQGNTGELFF	TGCGCCAGCAGGCAGGGGAACACCGGGGAGCTGTTTTTT	TRBJ2-2	NA	NA	TRBV5-1
CASSLNQREYEQYF	TGTGCCAGCTCCCTGAACCAGCGGGAGTACGAGCAGTACTTC	TRBJ2-7	NA	TRBD2	TRBV18
CASSEAGLLEGQPQHF	TGTGCCAGCAGTGAAGCCGGGCTCCTAGAGGGTCAGCCCCAGCATTTT	TRBJ1-5	NA	NA	TRBV6-1
CASSYRGLLTEAFF	TGTGCCAGCAGTTACAGGGGGCTGCTCACTGAAGCTTTCTTT	TRBJ1-1	NA	TRBD1	TRBV6-2/TRBV6-3
CASSQGDYSYEQYF	TGCGCCAGCAGCCAAGGAGACTACTCCTACGAGCAGTACTTC	TRBJ2-7	NA	NA	TRBV4-1
CASRGVLGTSGTQETQYF	TGTGCCAGCAGGGGAGTTTTGGGGACTAGCGGGACGCAAGAGACCCAGTACTTC	TRBJ2-5	NA	TRBD2	TRBV11-2
CASSQTGDTEAFF	TGTGCCAGCAGTCAGACAGGGGACACTGAAGCTTTCTTT	TRBJ1-1	NA	TRBD1	TRBV9
CSAWTSDYEQYF	TGCAGCGCTTGGACTAGCGACTACGAGCAGTACTTC	TRBJ2-7	NA	TRBD2	TRBV29-1
CASSTLAGGRGEQYF	TGTGCCAGCAGCACACTAGCGGGAGGTAGAGGCGAGCAGTACTTC	TRBJ2-7	NA	TRBD2	TRBV7-3
CASIGEGPLRYGYTF	TGTGCCAGTATAGGGGAGGGGCCCCTTCGCTATGGCTACACCTTC	TRBJ1-2	once	NA	TRBV19
CASSLGGLAGGDTQYF	TGTGCCAGCAGCTTAGGGGGACTAGCGGGAGGAGATACGCAGTATTTT	TRBJ2-3	NA	TRBD2	TRBV7-6
CASSSEGGREQYF	TGCGCCAGCAGCTCCGAGGGCGGACGCGAGCAGTACTTC	TRBJ2-7	NA	NA	TRBV5-1
CASSLAGMGATDTQYF	TGCGCCAGCAGCTTGGCAGGGATGGGTGCGACAGATACGCAGTATTTT	TRBJ2-3	NA	NA	TRBV5-1
CASSVGAVSGANVLTF	TGTGCCAGCAGCGTAGGGGCAGTCTCTGGGGCCAACGTCCTGACTTTC	TRBJ2-6	NA	NA	TRBV9
CASSWDRENGELFF	TGTGCCAGCAGCTGGGACAGGGAGAACGGGGAGCTGTTTTTT	TRBJ2-2	NA	TRBD1	TRBV7-3
CASSQDLPRLAGRGIQYF	TGCGCCAGCAGCCAAGATCTCCCCCGACTAGCGGGAAGGGGCATTCAGTACTTC	TRBJ2-4	once	TRBD2	TRBV4-1
CASSFSETVISGNTIYF	TGTGCCAGCAGCTTCTCCGAGACAGTCATCTCTGGAAACACCATATATTTT	TRBJ1-3	NA	NA	TRBV11-2
CASSPGGGVDRADTQYF	TGTGCCAGCAGCCCTGGTGGGGGGGTGGACAGGGCAGATACGCAGTATTTT	TRBJ2-3	NA	NA	TRBV11-3
CASSLPTAYEQYF	TGTGCCAGCAGCTTACCCACAGCCTACGAGCAGTACTTC	TRBJ2-7	NA	NA	TRBV7-9
CASSLPKREGRHEQFF	TGCGCCAGCAGCTTACCGAAGCGGGAGGGCCGGCATGAGCAGTTCTTC	TRBJ2-1	NA	TRBD2	TRBV5-1
CASSEVGERFDEQFF	TGTGCCAGCAGTGAAGTCGGGGAACGATTCGATGAGCAGTTCTTC	TRBJ2-1	NA	NA	TRBV6-1
CASSFLDRGIQYF	TGTGCCAGCAGTTTTCTCGACCGGGGCATTCAGTACTTC	TRBJ2-4	NA	NA	TRBV28
CASSPRLAGGTDTQYF	TGTGCCAGCTCACCACGACTAGCGGGCGGAACAGATACGCAGTATTTT	TRBJ2-3	NA	TRBD2	TRBV18
CASSPLAGGYNEQFF	TGTGCCAGCAGCCCGCTAGCCGGAGGCTACAATGAGCAGTTCTTC	TRBJ2-1	NA	NA	TRBV11-3
CAISDDRNNQPQHF	TGTGCCATCAGTGACGACAGGAACAATCAGCCCCAGCATTTT	TRBJ1-5	NA	NA	TRBV10-3
CASSLGQAQETQYF	TGTGCCAGCTCACTGGGACAGGCCCAAGAGACCCAGTACTTC	TRBJ2-5	NA	TRBD1	TRBV18
CASNTGRYEQYF	TGTGCCAGCAACACAGGACGGTACGAGCAGTACTTC	TRBJ2-7	NA	NA	TRBV28
CASSLVSGSGGYTF	TGTGCCAGCAGCTTGGTATCAGGCTCCGGCGGCTACACCTTC	TRBJ1-2	NA	NA	TRBV5-8
CASSRGGSNQPQHF	TGTGCCAGCAGTCGGGGAGGGAGCAATCAGCCCCAGCATTTT	TRBJ1-5	NA	NA	TRBV28